This TCR beta chain came from a study of OX40 agonist ivuxolimab in advanced cancers. About the study: Ivuxolimab was administered intravenously to patients at 0.01 to 10 mg/kg every 2 weeks.

From germline, CDR1 is LGHNA and CDR2 YNFKEQ. Trimming stripped 1 base from V and 3 bases from J, with 10 bases between. The CDR3 has 15 residues. Profiling relied on immunoSEQ multiplex PCR, and the TCRdb table lists in-frame clones only, not all of them. The sample includes 90,000 to 150,000 clones, 80% to 90% of them seen just once. Material: CD4+ or CD8+ T cells sorted from blood, obtained in a trial of the OX40 agonist ivuxolimab. The sequence came from an adult with an advanced solid tumor such as melanoma, head and neck, liver or kidney cancer. The J gene is TRBJ2-1, the V gene TRBV4-2; D uncertain. CDR3: CASSQVGADYNEQFF. CDR3 bases: TGTGCCAGCAGCCAAGTGGGTGCAGACTACAATGAGCAGTTCTTC.